This passage covers 8 T cell receptor beta chains from one sample sequenced in a study of blood T cell repertoires in COVID-19 (dated by TCRdb to about 2020). Library preparation employed the immunoSEQ multiplex PCR assay. Imported from immuneACCESS, the table was reduced by TCRdb to in-frame sequences with V and J called. These copies leave out some clones; in studies compared against another copy, an unresolved V gene accounts for under half, and the cause of the remainder is not known. Across this sample there are some 70,000 clones, with over 80% seen only once. Around 7% of the sample goes to the ten largest clones. What was sequenced was peripheral blood. Receptors were obtained from a human donor in a cohort sampled during active COVID-19.

J is TRBJ2-3 and V is TRBV10-2, with TRBD2 identical over 8 bases. Trimming removed 3 bases from V and 3 bases from J; junction bases left unmatched: 8. The germline V gene encodes CDR1 WSHSY and CDR2 SAAADI. The length of the CDR3 is 16 residues. The CDR3 DNA is TGCGCCAGCAGTGACAGGGCGGCTAGCGGGACAGATACGCAGTATTTT. It translates to CASSDRAASGTDTQYF.

This clone was seen a single time. The J gene is TRBJ2-7, the V gene TRBV7-2; D gene ambiguous. Deletions cut 3 bases from V and 0 bases from J, with 6 bases between. This CDR3 is 13 amino acids long. Germline V gives CDR1 SGHTA, CDR2 FQGNSA. The CDR3 is CASSFSSSYEQYF. The CDR3, as DNA: TGTGCCAGCAGCTTCTCTTCCTCCTACGAGCAGTACTTC.

V and J are TRBV19 and TRBJ1-1; no clear D. Trimming cost V 6 bases and J 4 bases, with 27 bases left between them. Germline CDR1 reads LNHDA; CDR2 reads SQIVND (reference sequence). The CDR3 sequence is 18 residues long. CDR3 nucleotides: TGTGCCAGTAGGCTGTCCGGAGGTGAAGCGATGACGGGCACTGAAGCTTTCTTT. It specifies CASRLSGGEAMTGTEAFF.

The rearrangement joins TRBV4-3 to TRBJ2-2; TRBD1 might be the D (6 bases). V was trimmed by 0 bases and J by 3 bases, leaving 11 bases between them. This CDR3 has 16 residues. The V gene's germline CDR1 is LGHNA and CDR2 YSLEER. The CDR3 nucleotides read TGCGCCAGCAGCCAAGATGCAGGACAGCACACCGGGGAGCTGTTTTTT. Its translation is CASSQDAGQHTGELFF.

The CDR3 DNA reads as TGTGCCAGCAGTTCCTCTCTCTACGAGCAGTACTTC. Translated, it gives CASSSSLYEQYF. The J gene is TRBJ2-7, the V gene TRBV6-2 or TRBV6-3; D gene uncertain. The CDR3 runs 12 residues. V lost 4 bases and J lost 3, with 7 bases in between. From germline, CDR1 is MNHEY and CDR2 SVGEGT.

The V call is TRBV2, the J call TRBJ2-3; TRBD2 aligns across 7 bases. Germline lookup yields CDR1 SNHLY and CDR2 FYNNEI. There are 16 residues in the CDR3. With V trimmed by 8 bases and J by 3 bases, 14 bases remained unmatched. DNA of the CDR3: TGTGCCAGCGTATCAGAGGGGAGGGTAAGGACAGATACGCAGTATTTT. Translated, it gives CASVSEGRVRTDTQYF.

The chain is built from TRBV6-5 and TRBJ1-2, with 8 bases identical to TRBD1. Germline-derived CDR1 and CDR2 are MNHEY and SVGAGI. The CDR3 covers 16 residues. Trimming removed 2 bases from V and 3 bases from J; junction bases left unmatched: 8. In DNA form, the CDR3 reads TGTGCCAGCAGTTACCGGCAGGGGGCTTATTACTATGGCTACACCTTC. Its protein product is CASSYRQGAYYYGYTF.

The chain employs TRBV27 and TRBJ2-7, with 9 bases identical to TRBD1. This CDR3 comprises 13 residues. The V and J ends lost 6 bases and 5 bases, in that order; junction bases with no gene match: 5. Per the germline V gene, CDR1 is MNHEY and CDR2 is SMNVEV (reference sequence). Here the CDR3 reads CASRGTGRHEQYF. The CDR3 bases are TGTGCCAGCAGAGGGACAGGGCGGCACGAGCAGTACTTC.